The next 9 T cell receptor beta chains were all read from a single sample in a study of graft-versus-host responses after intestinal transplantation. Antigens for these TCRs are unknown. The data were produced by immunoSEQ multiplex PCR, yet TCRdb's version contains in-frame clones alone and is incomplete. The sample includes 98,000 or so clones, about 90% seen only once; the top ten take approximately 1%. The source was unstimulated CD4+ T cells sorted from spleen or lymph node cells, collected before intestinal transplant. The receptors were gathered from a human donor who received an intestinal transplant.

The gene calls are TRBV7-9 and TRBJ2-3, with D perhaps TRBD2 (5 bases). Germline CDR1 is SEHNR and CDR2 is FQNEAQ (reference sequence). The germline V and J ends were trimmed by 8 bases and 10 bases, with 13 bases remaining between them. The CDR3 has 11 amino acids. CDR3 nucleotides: TGTGCCAGCGCGGGTACATCTCCGCAGTATTTT. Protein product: CASAGTSPQYF.

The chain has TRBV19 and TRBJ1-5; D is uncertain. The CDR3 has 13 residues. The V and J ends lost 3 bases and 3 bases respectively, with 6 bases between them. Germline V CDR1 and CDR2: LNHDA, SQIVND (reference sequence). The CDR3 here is CASSILVNQPQHF. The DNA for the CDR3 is TGTGCCAGTAGTATCTTGGTCAATCAGCCCCAGCATTTT.

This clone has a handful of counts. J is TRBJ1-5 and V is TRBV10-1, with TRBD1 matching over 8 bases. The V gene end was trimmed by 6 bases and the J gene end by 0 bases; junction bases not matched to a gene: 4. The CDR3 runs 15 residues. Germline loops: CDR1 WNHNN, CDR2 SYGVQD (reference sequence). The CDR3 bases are TGCGCCAGCAGGGGACAGGCGTCTAGCAATCAGCCCCAGCATTTT. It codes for CASRGQASSNQPQHF.

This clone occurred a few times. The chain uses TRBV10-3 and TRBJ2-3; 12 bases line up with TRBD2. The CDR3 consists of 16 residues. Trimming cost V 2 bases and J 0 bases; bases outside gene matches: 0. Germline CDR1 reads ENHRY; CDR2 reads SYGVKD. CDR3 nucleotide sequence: TGTGCCATCAGTGAGGGACTAGCGGGAAGCACAGATACGCAGTATTTT. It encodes CAISEGLAGSTDTQYF.

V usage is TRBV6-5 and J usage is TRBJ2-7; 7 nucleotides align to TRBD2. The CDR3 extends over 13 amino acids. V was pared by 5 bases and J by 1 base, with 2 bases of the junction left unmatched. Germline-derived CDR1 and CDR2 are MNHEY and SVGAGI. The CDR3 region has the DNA TGTGCCAGCAGTGAAGCGGGGTCCTACGAGCAGTACTTC. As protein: CASSEAGSYEQYF.

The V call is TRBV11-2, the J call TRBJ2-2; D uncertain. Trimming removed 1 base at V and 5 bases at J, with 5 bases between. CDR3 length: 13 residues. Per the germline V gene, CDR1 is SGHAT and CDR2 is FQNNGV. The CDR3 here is CASSLGSTGELFF. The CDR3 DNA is TGTGCCAGCAGCTTAGGGTCGACCGGGGAGCTGTTTTTT.

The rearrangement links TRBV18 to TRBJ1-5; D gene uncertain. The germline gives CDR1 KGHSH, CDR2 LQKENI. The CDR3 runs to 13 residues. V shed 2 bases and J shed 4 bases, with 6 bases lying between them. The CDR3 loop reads CASSPGENQPQHF. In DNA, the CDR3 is TGTGCCAGCTCACCAGGCGAAAATCAGCCCCAGCATTTT.

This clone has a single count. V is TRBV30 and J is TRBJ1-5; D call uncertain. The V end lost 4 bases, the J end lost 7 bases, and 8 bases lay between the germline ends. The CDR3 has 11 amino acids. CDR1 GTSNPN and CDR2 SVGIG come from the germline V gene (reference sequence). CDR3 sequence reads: CAWTSTQPQHF. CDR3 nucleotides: TGTGCCTGGACCAGCACCCAGCCCCAGCATTTT.

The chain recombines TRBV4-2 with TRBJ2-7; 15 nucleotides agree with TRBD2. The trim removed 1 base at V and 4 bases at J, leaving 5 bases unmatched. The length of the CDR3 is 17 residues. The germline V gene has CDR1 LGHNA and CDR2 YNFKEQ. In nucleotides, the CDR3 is TGTGCCAGCAGCCAAGCCCGGACTAGCGGGGGGGCTTACGAGCAGTACTTC. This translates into CASSQARTSGGAYEQYF.